The 28 T cell receptor beta chains below come from one sample, sequenced in a study of blood T cell repertoires in COVID-19. Profiled with immunoSEQ multiplex PCR; TCRdb holds only in-frame clones, not every one. The sample yields 25,000 to 30,000 clones, around 90% seen once. Sample: peripheral blood. The receptors here all came from an older woman with active COVID-19.

This clone has only one observation. The CDR3 coding sequence is TGTGCCAGTAGTGGGGCCCGTTCAGGGACAGATACGCAGTATTTT. It encodes CASSGARSGTDTQYF. V is TRBV19 and J is TRBJ2-3; D is possibly TRBD1 (5 bases). The ends were cut back, 5 bases at V and 3 bases at J, with 15 bases in the middle. CDR3 length equals 15 residues. The germline V gene has CDR1 LNHDA and CDR2 SQIVND (reference sequence).

This clone was detected once. The rearrangement links TRBV7-2 to TRBJ1-1, with D unclear. The CDR3 totals 12 residues. Trimming took off 1 base at V and 11 bases at J, with 11 bases between the two ends. CDR1 is SGHTA and CDR2 is FQGNSA in the germline V gene. As DNA, the CDR3 is TGTGCCAGCAGCTTAGACGGAAAGAGGGCTTTCTTT. The encoded protein is CASSLDGKRAFF.

This clone is a singleton in its sample. The chain recombines TRBV5-1 with TRBJ2-7, with unresolved D. V lost 7 bases and J lost 2, with 7 bases in between. The CDR3 runs 11 residues. The germline CDR1 and CDR2 sequences are SGHRS and YFSETQ. CDR3 nucleotide sequence: TGCGCCAGCTCCAACACCTACGAGCAGTACTTC. The encoded protein is CASSNTYEQYF.

The chain carries TRBV5-6 and TRBJ2-7; 7 nucleotides align to TRBD2. The CDR3 is 13 amino acids. J was trimmed by 2 bases and V by 2 bases; bases with no gene match: 1. The germline gives CDR1 SGHDT, CDR2 YYEEEE. DNA of the CDR3: TGTGCCAGCAGCTTCGGGACTACCTACGAGCAGTACTTC. It specifies CASSFGTTYEQYF.

The V and J genes are TRBV25-1 and TRBJ2-1; the match to TRBD2 covers 9 bases. V lost 7 bases to trimming and J lost 12 bases; unmatched junction nucleotides: 13. This CDR3 is 14 amino acids long. Germline CDR1 reads MGHDK; CDR2 reads SYGVNS. The CDR3 reads CASKGETSGQTQFF. As DNA, the CDR3 is TGTGCCAGCAAAGGTGAGACTAGCGGCCAAACGCAGTTCTTC.

The chain combines TRBV19 with TRBJ2-7; TRBD2 is a possible D gene (6 bases). V was clipped by 5 bases and J by 4 bases, with 21 bases between them. The germline gives CDR1 LNHDA, CDR2 SQIVND (reference sequence). The CDR3 is made up of 16 amino acids. CDR3 nucleotide sequence: TGTGCCAGTAGTTTCCCTATCGGGAGTGGTATATACGAGCAGTACTTC. It is translated as CASSFPIGSGIYEQYF.

The chain has TRBV24-1 and TRBJ2-7; D tentatively fits TRBD1 or TRBD2 (9 bases each). There are 17 residues in the CDR3. Trimming took 8 bases from V and 5 from J, leaving 27 bases between them. Looked up from germline, CDR1 is KGHDR and CDR2 is SFDVKD. The DNA of the CDR3 is TGTGCCACCACCCTTGGACAGGGGATTAGCGGGAGTGACGAGCAGTACTTC. Protein: CATTLGQGISGSDEQYF.

As regards this clone: A read error is likely, as this CDR3 ends without the conserved phenylalanine or tryptophan. No DNA is shown, since the ends of the CDR3 on it are uncertain; the CDR3 is the one TCRdb lists. The gene calls are TRBV10-2 and TRBJ2-3; the table's D call TRBD2 went unverified against the DNA. The length of the CDR3 is 12 amino acids, counting both ends. Germline V CDR1 and CDR2: WSHSY, SAAADI. Here the CDR3 reads CASTNPGLGTYI.

This clone showed up just once. Here the CDR3 reads CASSLLSGRQYF. Written as DNA, the CDR3 is TGTGCCAGCAGCTTACTGAGCGGGAGACAGTATTTT. V usage is TRBV5-4 and J usage is TRBJ2-3, with 8 bases lining up with TRBD2. The CDR3 length is 12 residues. The junction had 5 bases not matched to a gene; V was cut back by 2 bases and J by 12 bases. Per germline, CDR1 SGHNT and CDR2 YYREEE (reference sequence).

V is TRBV29-1 and J is TRBJ1-1; D uncertain. Looked up from germline, CDR1 is SQVTM and CDR2 is ANQGSEA. The ends were cut back, 5 bases at V and 0 bases at J, with 10 bases in the middle. The CDR3 extends over 13 amino acids. CDR3 sequence: CSVTSLMNTEAFF. Written as DNA, the CDR3 is TGCAGCGTTACTAGTCTCATGAACACTGAAGCTTTCTTT.

The rearrangement joins TRBV30 to TRBJ2-5; TRBD2 matches 8 bases. CDR1 is GTSNPN and CDR2 is SVGIG in the germline V gene (reference sequence). The CDR3 consists of 16 residues. Trimming at V came to 0 bases and at J to 7 bases, leaving 13 bases not matched to a gene. This chain's CDR3 is CAWSVLSQREKRTQYF. The CDR3 nucleotides are TGTGCCTGGAGTGTACTGAGTCAGCGGGAGAAGAGGACCCAGTACTTC.

The rearrangement joins TRBV2 to TRBJ2-7; no definite D call. Per germline, CDR1 SNHLY and CDR2 FYNNEI. CDR3 size: 11 residues. Trimming shortened V by 7 bases and J by 3 bases, and 7 bases separated the two germline ends. CDR3 sequence reads: CASIYDYEQYF. The CDR3 DNA reads TGTGCCAGCATCTACGACTACGAGCAGTACTTC. The full variable domain, rest sourced from reference TRBV2 and TRBJ2-7, is EPEVTQTPSHQVTQMGQEVILRCVPISNHLYFYWYRQILGQKVEFLVSFYNNEISEKSEIFDDQFSVERPDGSNFTLKIRSTKLEDSAMYFCASIYDYEQYFGPGTRLTVT.

The chain uses TRBV15 and TRBJ2-1; TRBD1 might be the D (5 bases). Germline values: CDR1 LNHNV, CDR2 YYDKDF (reference sequence). Deletions cut 7 bases from V and 0 bases from J, with 10 bases between. The CDR3 sequence is 14 residues long. CDR3 nucleotides: TGTGCCACCACCACAGGTAGCTCCTACAATGAGCAGTTCTTC. Its protein product is CATTTGSSYNEQFF.

The gene calls are TRBV19 and TRBJ2-1, with TRBD2 matching over 12 bases. CDR1 LNHDA and CDR2 SQIVND come from the germline V gene (reference sequence). V dropped 3 bases and J dropped 8; count of bases not matched to a gene: 8. CDR3 length equals 16 residues. The CDR3 bases are TGTGCCAGTAGTATTGCGGCTAGCGGGAGGGCCTATGAGCAGTTCTTC. As protein: CASSIAASGRAYEQFF.

This sequence joins TRBV24-1 and TRBJ2-2; D possibly corresponds to TRBD1 (6 bases). Deletions cut 4 bases from V and 4 bases from J, with 15 bases between. Germline V gives CDR1 KGHDR, CDR2 SFDVKD. The length of the CDR3 is 16 residues. The CDR3 nucleotides read TGTGCCACCAGTGACCCTACACAGGGATTCACCGGGGAGCTGTTTTTT. It yields the protein CATSDPTQGFTGELFF.

The chain carries TRBV27 and TRBJ2-5; weak D call: TRBD1 (5 bases). V lost 4 bases and J 2 bases, leaving 14 bases between the germline ends. The CDR3 loop spans 15 amino acids. The germline CDR1 and CDR2 sequences are MNHEY and SMNVEV (reference sequence). The DNA for the CDR3 is TGTGCCAGCAGTTCCTACTCAGGGCAGCAAGAGACCCAGTACTTC. Its protein is CASSSYSGQQETQYF.

The rearrangement joins TRBV18 to TRBJ2-1; D not resolved. Trimming stripped 1 base from V and 1 base from J, with 8 bases between. There are 15 residues in the CDR3. Germline assignment: CDR1 KGHSH and CDR2 LQKENI. The CDR3 loop is CASSPRSESYNEQFF. As DNA, the CDR3 is TGTGCCAGCTCACCACGGAGCGAATCCTACAATGAGCAGTTCTTC.

The V call is TRBV5-1, the J call TRBJ2-2; tentative D call: TRBD1 (6 bases). From germline, CDR1 is SGHRS and CDR2 YFSETQ. V was cut by 0 bases and J by 7 bases, with 13 bases left in between. The CDR3 is 15 amino acids. The CDR3 region is CASSLGPEGDGELFF. DNA of the CDR3: TGCGCCAGCAGCTTGGGTCCCGAGGGGGACGGGGAGCTGTTTTTT.

This sequence joins TRBV18 and TRBJ1-1, with D uncertain. V lost 2 bases, J lost 5 bases, and 12 bases lay in between. The length of the CDR3 is 14 residues. Germline V gene data show CDR1 as KGHSH and CDR2 as LQKENI. The CDR3 reads CASSPGEGPTEAFF. DNA for the CDR3: TGTGCCAGCTCACCAGGAGAGGGTCCAACTGAAGCTTTCTTT.

The chain recombines TRBV5-6 with TRBJ2-2, with a possible D match to TRBD2 (5 bases). Germline CDR1 and CDR2: SGHDT and YYEEEE. The CDR3 has 13 amino acids. Deletions cut 3 bases from V and 10 bases from J, with 13 bases between. In DNA form, the CDR3 reads TGTGCCAGCAGCTCGGACTTAATCGAGGAGCTGTTTTTT. As protein: CASSSDLIEELFF.

The genes are TRBV19 and TRBJ2-7; 13 positions agree with TRBD2. CDR3 length: 15 amino acids. V shed 4 bases, J shed 1 base, and the junction held 1 base outside the gene matches. Germline-derived CDR1 and CDR2 are LNHDA and SQIVND (reference sequence). For the CDR3, the DNA is TGTGCCAGTAGTACGGGACTAGCGGGATCCTACGAGCAGTACTTC. Its translation is CASSTGLAGSYEQYF. Drawing the rest from reference TRBV19 and TRBJ2-7, the complete variable domain is DGGITQSPKYLFRKEGQNVTLSCEQNLNHDAMYWYRQDPGQGLRLIYYSQIVNDFQKGDIAEGYSVSREKKESFPLTVTSAQKNPTAFYLCASSTGLAGSYEQYFGPGTRLTVT.

This CDR3 is CASSIDRGLHGSGANVLTF. The CDR3 region has the DNA TGTGCCAGTAGTATAGATCGCGGCCTCCACGGCTCTGGGGCCAACGTCCTGACTTTC. The chain uses TRBV19 and TRBJ2-6, with D unresolved. The CDR3 is 19 amino acids. The germline V gene encodes CDR1 LNHDA and CDR2 SQIVND (reference sequence). Between the trimmed V and J ends, which lost 0 bases and 0 bases, there was a span of 15 bases. Using reference TRBV19 and TRBJ2-6 for the parts outside the CDR3, the full variable domain is DGGITQSPKYLFRKEGQNVTLSCEQNLNHDAMYWYRQDPGQGLRLIYYSQIVNDFQKGDIAEGYSVSREKKESFPLTVTSAQKNPTAFYLCASSIDRGLHGSGANVLTFGAGSRLTVL.

V is TRBV29-1 and J is TRBJ1-2, with TRBD1 matching over 11 bases. The CDR3 runs to 16 residues. The V and J ends lost 1 base and 5 bases, in that order; junction bases with no gene match: 9. CDR1 is SQVTM and CDR2 is ANQGSEA in the germline V gene. The CDR3 reads CSVEARTGGALYGYTF. CDR3 DNA: TGCAGCGTTGAAGCACGGACAGGGGGCGCCCTATATGGCTACACCTTC.

V and J are TRBV14 and TRBJ2-1, with TRBD2 identical over 7 bases. Germline CDR1 and CDR2: SGHDN and FVKESK. The ends lost 5 bases at V and 7 bases at J; junction bases unmatched: 17. CDR3 length: 17 amino acids. In DNA form, the CDR3 reads TGTGCCAGCAGCTCCCGCCCCGGGACTAACCCGACGAATGAGCAGTTCTTC. It specifies CASSSRPGTNPTNEQFF.

V is TRBV4-3 and J is TRBJ1-6, with 7 nucleotides matching TRBD1. This CDR3 contains 16 residues. Losses at the gene ends were 2 bases for V and 9 bases for J; bases not matched to a gene: 10. Germline CDR1 is LGHNA and CDR2 is YSLEER. The DNA of the CDR3 is TGCGCCAGCAGCCAATTTGTCCGACAGGGCGCTTCACCCCTCCACTTT. As protein: CASSQFVRQGASPLHF.

The V call is TRBV29-1, the J call TRBJ1-5; D is perhaps TRBD1 (6 bases). Germline V gives CDR1 SQVTM, CDR2 ANQGSEA. This CDR3 region has 14 residues. The V end lost 4 bases, the J end lost 1 base, and 11 bases lay between the germline ends. CDR3 bases: TGCAGCGTTGGTCAGGGGCCGAGCAATCAGCCCCAGCATTTT. It specifies CSVGQGPSNQPQHF. Variable domain in full (rest from reference TRBV29-1 and TRBJ1-5): SAVISQKPSRDICQRGTSLTIQCQVDSQVTMMFWYRQQPGQSLTLIATANQGSEATYESGFVIDKFPISRPNLTFSTLTVSNMSPEDSSIYLCSVGQGPSNQPQHFGDGTRLSIL.

This chain uses TRBV19 with TRBJ2-7, with 11 bases aligning to TRBD2. There are 20 residues in the CDR3. The germline CDR1 and CDR2 sequences are LNHDA and SQIVND (reference sequence). Germline trimming cut 0 bases from V and 4 bases from J; bases unmatched to any gene: 17. Here the CDR3 DNA reads TGTGCCAGTAGTATAGATCTCTCGGGACTAGCGGAGAGGGGCCTTTACGAGCAGTACTTC. Amino acids: CASSIDLSGLAERGLYEQYF.

This sequence joins TRBV7-8 and TRBJ1-6, with 7 bases matching TRBD1. This CDR3 is 16 amino acids long. The germline V gene encodes CDR1 SGHVS and CDR2 FQNEAQ. V was clipped by 6 bases and J by 6 bases; unmatched bases: 11. The CDR3, as DNA: TGTGCCAGCAGAATTCAAGAAGGACAGGTTAATTCACCCCTCCACTTT. Translation gives CASRIQEGQVNSPLHF.